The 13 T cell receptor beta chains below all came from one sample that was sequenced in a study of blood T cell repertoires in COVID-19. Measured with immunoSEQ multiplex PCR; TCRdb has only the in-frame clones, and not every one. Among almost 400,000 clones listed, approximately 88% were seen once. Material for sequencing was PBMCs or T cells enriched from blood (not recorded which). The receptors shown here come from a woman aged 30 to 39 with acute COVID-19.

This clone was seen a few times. CDR3 nucleotide sequence: TGTGCCAGTAGTATCAGGGATAGGACTGAAGCTTTCTTT. It is translated as CASSIRDRTEAFF. V usage is TRBV19 and J usage is TRBJ1-1, with D possibly being TRBD1 (5 bases). The germline V and J ends were trimmed by 3 bases and 5 bases, with 10 bases remaining between them. The germline V gene has CDR1 LNHDA and CDR2 SQIVND (reference sequence). The CDR3 covers 13 residues.

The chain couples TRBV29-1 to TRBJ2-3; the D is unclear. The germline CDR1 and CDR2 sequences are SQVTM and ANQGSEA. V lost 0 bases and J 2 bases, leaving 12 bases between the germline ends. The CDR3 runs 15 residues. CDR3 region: CSVEDLGPHTDTQYF. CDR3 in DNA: TGCAGCGTTGAAGATCTTGGGCCCCACACAGATACGCAGTATTTT.

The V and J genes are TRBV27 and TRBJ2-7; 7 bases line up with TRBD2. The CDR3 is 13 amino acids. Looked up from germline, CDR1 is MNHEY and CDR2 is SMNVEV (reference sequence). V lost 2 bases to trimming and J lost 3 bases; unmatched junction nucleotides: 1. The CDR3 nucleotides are TGTGCCAGCAGTTTAGGGAGGGGCTACGAGCAGTACTTC. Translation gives CASSLGRGYEQYF.

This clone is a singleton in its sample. The CDR3 DNA reads TGCGCCAGCAGCTTCGCCGGGACAGAGTCCTACAATGAGCAGTTCTTC. This codes for CASSFAGTESYNEQFF. The chain carries TRBV5-1 and TRBJ2-1, with 7 bases that match TRBD1. Germline CDR1 reads SGHRS; CDR2 reads YFSETQ. This CDR3 spans 16 amino acids. The junction had 6 bases not matched to a gene; V was cut back by 2 bases and J by 1 base.

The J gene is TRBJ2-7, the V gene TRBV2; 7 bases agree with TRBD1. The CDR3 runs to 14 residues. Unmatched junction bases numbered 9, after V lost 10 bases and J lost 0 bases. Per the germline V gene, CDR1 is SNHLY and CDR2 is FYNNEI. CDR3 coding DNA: TGTGCCATCTCTAACCGGGACAGCTCCTACGAGCAGTACTTC. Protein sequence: CAISNRDSSYEQYF.

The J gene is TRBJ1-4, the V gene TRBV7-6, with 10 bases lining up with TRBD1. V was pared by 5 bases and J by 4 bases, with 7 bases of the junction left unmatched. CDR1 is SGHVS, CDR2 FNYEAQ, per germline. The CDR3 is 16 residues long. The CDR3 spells CASSQTRDRGNEKLFF. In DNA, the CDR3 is TGTGCCAGCAGCCAAACCCGGGACAGGGGTAATGAAAAACTGTTTTTT.

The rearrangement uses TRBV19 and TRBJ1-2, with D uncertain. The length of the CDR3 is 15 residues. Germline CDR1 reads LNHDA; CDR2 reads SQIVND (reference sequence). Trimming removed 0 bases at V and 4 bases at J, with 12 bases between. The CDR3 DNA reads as TGTGCCAGTAGTATAGATCTTCAGGCGGGCTATGGCTACACCTTC. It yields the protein CASSIDLQAGYGYTF.

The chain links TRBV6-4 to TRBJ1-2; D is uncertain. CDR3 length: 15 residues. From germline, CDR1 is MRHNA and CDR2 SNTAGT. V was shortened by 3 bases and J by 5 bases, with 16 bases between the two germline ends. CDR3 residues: CASSEKGSGSYGYTF. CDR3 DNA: TGTGCCAGCAGTGAAAAGGGATCGGGATCATATGGCTACACCTTC.

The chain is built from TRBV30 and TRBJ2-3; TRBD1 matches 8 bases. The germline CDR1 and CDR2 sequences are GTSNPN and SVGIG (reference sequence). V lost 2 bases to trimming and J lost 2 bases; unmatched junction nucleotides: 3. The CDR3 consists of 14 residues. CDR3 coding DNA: TGTGCCTGGAGTCAGGGGGCCGTCACAGATACGCAGTATTTT. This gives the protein CAWSQGAVTDTQYF.

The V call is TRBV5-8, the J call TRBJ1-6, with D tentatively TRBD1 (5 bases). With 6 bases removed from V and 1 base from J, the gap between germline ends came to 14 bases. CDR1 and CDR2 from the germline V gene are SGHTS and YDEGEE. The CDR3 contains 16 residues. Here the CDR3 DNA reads TGTGCCAGCACGAAAGACCGGGGGTCCTATAATTCACCCCTCCACTTT. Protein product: CASTKDRGSYNSPLHF. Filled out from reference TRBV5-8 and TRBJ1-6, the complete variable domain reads EAGVTQSPTHLIKTRGQQATLRCSPISGHTSVYWYQQALGLGLQFLLWYDEGEERNRGNFPPRFSGRQFPNYSSELNVNALELEDSALYLCASTKDRGSYNSPLHFGNGTRLTVT.

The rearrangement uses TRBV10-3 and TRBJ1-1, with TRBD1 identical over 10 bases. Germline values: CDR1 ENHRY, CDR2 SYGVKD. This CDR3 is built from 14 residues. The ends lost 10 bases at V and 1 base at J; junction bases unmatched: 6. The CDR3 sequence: CATRQGAQNTEAFF. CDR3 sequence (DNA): TGTGCCACTCGACAGGGGGCGCAGAACACTGAAGCTTTCTTT.

In DNA form, the CDR3 reads TGTGCCATCAGTGAGTCCAGGGGCGAGCACACTGAAGCTTTCTTT. Its translation is CAISESRGEHTEAFF. The V gene is TRBV10-3, the J gene TRBJ1-1; a weak D match, TRBD1 (6 bases). V shed 0 bases and J shed 3 bases, with 11 bases lying between them. This CDR3 contains 15 residues. From germline, CDR1 is ENHRY and CDR2 SYGVKD.

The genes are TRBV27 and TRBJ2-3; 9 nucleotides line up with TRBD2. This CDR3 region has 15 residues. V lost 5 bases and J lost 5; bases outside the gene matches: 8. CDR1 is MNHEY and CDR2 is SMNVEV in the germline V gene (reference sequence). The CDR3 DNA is TGTGCCAGCAGTCCCCTAGCGGGGTTAGTAGATACGCAGTATTTT. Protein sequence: CASSPLAGLVDTQYF.